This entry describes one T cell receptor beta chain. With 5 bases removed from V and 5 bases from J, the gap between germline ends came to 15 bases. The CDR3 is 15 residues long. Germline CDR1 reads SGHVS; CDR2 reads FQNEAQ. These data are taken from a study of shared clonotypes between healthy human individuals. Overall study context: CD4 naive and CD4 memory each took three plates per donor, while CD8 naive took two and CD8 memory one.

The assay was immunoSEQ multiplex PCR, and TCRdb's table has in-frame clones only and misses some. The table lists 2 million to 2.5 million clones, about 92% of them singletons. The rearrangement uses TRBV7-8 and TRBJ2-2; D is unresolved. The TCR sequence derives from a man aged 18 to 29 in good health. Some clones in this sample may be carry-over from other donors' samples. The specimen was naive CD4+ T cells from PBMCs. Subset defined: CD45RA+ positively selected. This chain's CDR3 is CASSPRLVGTGELFF. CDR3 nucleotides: TGTGCCAGCAGCCCACGACTGGTGGGGACCGGGGAGCTGTTTTTT.